The 18 T cell receptor beta chains given below trace back to one sample, sequenced in a study of blood T cell repertoires in COVID-19. Here immunoSEQ multiplex PCR was the method, and the copy in TCRdb shows in-frame clones only, minus some. This repertoire shows about 46,000 clones, 88% found once; its top ten account for about a tenth. Input material: peripheral blood. These receptors were collected from a man between 50 and 59 years old with active COVID-19.

The chain combines TRBV5-5 with TRBJ1-4; D gene uncertain. The CDR3 is made up of 13 amino acids. The germline gives CDR1 SGHKS, CDR2 YYEKEE (reference sequence). The ends were cut back, 0 bases at V and 7 bases at J, with 7 bases in the middle. CDR3 in amino acids: CASSLASVEKLFF. In DNA, the CDR3 is TGTGCCAGCAGCTTGGCGTCGGTTGAAAAACTGTTTTTT. Together with reference TRBV5-5 and TRBJ1-4, the CDR3 gives the full variable domain: DAGVTQSPTHLIKTRGQQVTLRCSPISGHKSVSWYQQVLGQGPQFIFQYYEKEERGRGNFPDRFSARQFPNYSSELNVNALLLGDSALYLCASSLASVEKLFFGSGTQLSVL.

The V and J genes are TRBV6-2 or TRBV6-3 and TRBJ2-2; D is undetermined. Germline assignment: CDR1 MNHEY and CDR2 SVGEGT. The V end lost 1 base, the J end lost 3 bases, and 3 bases lay between the germline ends. The CDR3 totals 13 residues. The CDR3 DNA reads TGTGCCAGCAGTTACTTCGACACCGGGGAGCTGTTTTTT. Its translation: CASSYFDTGELFF.

V usage is TRBV10-3 and J usage is TRBJ2-7, with D possibly being TRBD1 (6 bases). V lost 6 bases, J lost 5 bases, and 8 bases lay in between. In germline, CDR1 is ENHRY, CDR2 SYGVKD. The CDR3 is 11 residues long. CDR3 bases: TGTGCCATCAGGGACAGTGACGAGCAGTACTTC. This codes for CAIRDSDEQYF.

The chain recombines TRBV27 with TRBJ2-3; 8 nucleotides align to TRBD2. Trimming at V came to 3 bases and at J to 3 bases, leaving 5 bases not matched to a gene. The germline gives CDR1 MNHEY, CDR2 SMNVEV (reference sequence). This CDR3 spans 15 amino acids. The CDR3: CASSFREGLTDTQYF. The CDR3 DNA follows: TGTGCCAGCAGTTTCCGGGAGGGCCTAACAGATACGCAGTATTTT.

The CDR3 bases are TGTGCCAGCAGCGACTTAGCGGGGGAGACCCAGTACTTC. Protein: CASSDLAGETQYF. The V call is TRBV2, the J call TRBJ2-5; TRBD2 aligns across 8 bases. The germline CDR1 and CDR2 sequences are SNHLY and FYNNEI. The CDR3 length is 13 residues. With 6 bases clipped from V and 5 bases from J, the junction kept 5 bases outside the gene matches.

V is TRBV2 and J is TRBJ2-3, with a tentative D call TRBD2 (7 bases). Trimming pared 4 bases from V and 3 bases from J, leaving 17 bases between. The CDR3 runs 16 residues. Germline CDR1 SNHLY, CDR2 FYNNEI. The CDR3 sequence: CASSVLGRGGTDTQYF. The CDR3 DNA follows: TGTGCCAGCAGTGTTTTGGGCAGGGGAGGGACAGATACGCAGTATTTT.

The V call is TRBV24-1, the J call TRBJ1-5; possibly TRBD1 for D (5 bases). This CDR3 comprises 13 residues. The V gene's germline CDR1 is KGHDR and CDR2 SFDVKD. V lost 5 bases to trimming and J lost 9 bases, with 13 bases between them. The CDR3 reads CATSVNRGAPQHF. CDR3 bases: TGTGCCACCAGTGTCAATCGTGGGGCGCCCCAGCATTTT.

This clone was counted once. The gene calls are TRBV29-1 and TRBJ2-4; 10 bases are a match to TRBD2. V was clipped by 7 bases and J by 2 bases; unmatched bases: 5. There are 14 residues in the CDR3. Germline CDR1 and CDR2: SQVTM and ANQGSEA. The DNA of the CDR3 is TGCAGCGCCCTAGCGGGAGTGTCCAAAAACATTCAGTACTTC. It yields the protein CSALAGVSKNIQYF. Full variable domain (missing parts from reference TRBV29-1 and TRBJ2-4): SAVISQKPSRDICQRGTSLTIQCQVDSQVTMMFWYRQQPGQSLTLIATANQGSEATYESGFVIDKFPISRPNLTFSTLTVSNMSPEDSSIYLCSALAGVSKNIQYFGAGTRLSVL.

This clone came up a few times. The rearrangement uses TRBV5-6 and TRBJ1-5; 7 bases map to TRBD1. From germline, CDR1 is SGHDT and CDR2 YYEEEE. The V segment lost 1 base and the J segment 4 bases; nucleotides outside the gene matches: 8. CDR3 length: 16 residues. CDR3 sequence reads: CASSLRGTVRNQPQHF. The CDR3 DNA reads as TGTGCCAGCAGCTTGAGGGGGACAGTAAGGAATCAGCCCCAGCATTTT.

J is TRBJ2-7 and V is TRBV4-1; TRBD2 matches at 11 bases. J was trimmed by 12 bases and V by 1 base; bases with no gene match: 8. There are 14 residues in the CDR3. Looked up from germline, CDR1 is MGHRA and CDR2 is YSYEKL. The CDR3 coding sequence is TGCGCCAGCAGCCAAGGTAGCGGGAGGGCCATCGCGTACTTC. It codes for CASSQGSGRAIAYF.

The CDR3 region has the DNA TGTGCCATCAGTGAGTCAGGGGGCCGCTATAATTCACCCCTCCACTTT. Amino acid sequence: CAISESGGRYNSPLHF. This chain joins TRBV10-3 and TRBJ1-6; 7 bases match TRBD1. The CDR3 runs 16 residues. J lost 3 bases, V lost 0 bases, and 2 bases had no gene match. Germline lookup yields CDR1 ENHRY and CDR2 SYGVKD.

J is TRBJ2-2 and V is TRBV7-9; D ambiguous. The ends were cut back, 3 bases at V and 7 bases at J, with 6 bases in the middle. This CDR3 has 12 amino acids. Looked up from germline, CDR1 is SEHNR and CDR2 is FQNEAQ (reference sequence). CDR3 coding DNA: TGTGCCAGCAGCTTGTTCAGCGGGGAGCTGTTTTTT. Amino acids: CASSLFSGELFF.

This clone appeared once. V is TRBV7-2 and J is TRBJ1-2; D may be TRBD1 (6 bases). The V gene's germline CDR1 is SGHTA and CDR2 FQGNSA. The CDR3 contains 14 residues. The V gene lost 1 base and the J gene lost 6 bases, with 12 bases spanning the gap. CDR3 protein: CASSLDGGSDGYTF. Here the CDR3 DNA reads TGTGCCAGCAGCTTAGATGGGGGCTCGGATGGCTACACCTTC.

This chain connects TRBV4-1 to TRBJ2-5; 10 bases match TRBD2. CDR1 and CDR2 (germline): MGHRA, YSYEKL. The CDR3 runs 17 residues. V gave up 3 bases and J gave up 5 bases; unmatched junction bases: 12. The CDR3 nucleotides are TGCGCCAGCAGCCACCCAGTTCAGCGGGAGGGCCAGGAGACCCAGTACTTC. It specifies CASSHPVQREGQETQYF.

V gene TRBV15 combines with J gene TRBJ2-4, with D perhaps TRBD1 (6 bases). The length of the CDR3 is 15 residues. CDR1 and CDR2 (germline): LNHNV, YYDKDF (reference sequence). Trimming took 3 bases from V and 1 from J, leaving 10 bases between them. CDR3 protein: CATSSAGGAKNIQYF. In nucleotides, the CDR3 is TGTGCCACCAGCAGTGCTGGGGGCGCCAAAAACATTCAGTACTTC.

The chain recombines TRBV5-1 with TRBJ2-3, with TRBD2 as a possible D gene (5 bases). This CDR3 is built from 14 residues. Per the germline V gene, CDR1 is SGHRS and CDR2 is YFSETQ. V lost 3 bases, J lost 5 bases, and 13 bases lay in between. CDR3 DNA: TGCGCCAGCAGCTCGGACTCGCGGGTAGATACGCAGTATTTT. The encoded protein is CASSSDSRVDTQYF.

This rearrangement joins TRBV2 to TRBJ2-1; D ambiguous. Germline V gene data show CDR1 as SNHLY and CDR2 as FYNNEI. V shed 2 bases and J shed 1 base, with 12 bases lying between them. This CDR3 region has 16 residues. CDR3 protein: CASSESQARSYNEQFF. CDR3 in DNA: TGTGCCAGCAGTGAATCCCAGGCCCGTTCCTACAATGAGCAGTTCTTC. The whole variable domain, remainder taken from reference TRBV2 and TRBJ2-1, is EPEVTQTPSHQVTQMGQEVILRCVPISNHLYFYWYRQILGQKVEFLVSFYNNEISEKSEIFDDQFSVERPDGSNFTLKIRSTKLEDSAMYFCASSESQARSYNEQFFGPGTRLTVL.

This clone has a single count. This chain joins TRBV19 and TRBJ2-4; D unclear. The germline V gene has CDR1 LNHDA and CDR2 SQIVND (reference sequence). CDR3 length equals 14 residues. V lost 5 bases and J lost 4, with 12 bases in between. The CDR3 bases are TGTGCCAGTAGTGATATACTAAGGAAAAACATTCAGTACTTC. It translates to CASSDILRKNIQYF.